Shown below are 27 T cell receptor beta chains from a single sample sequenced in a study of T cell responses to AZD1222 COVID-19 vaccine. TCRdb's table, derived via immunoSEQ multiplex PCR, lists solely in-frame clones and lacks some. Of 250,000 to 300,000 clones listed, 90% to 95% are singletons. The input for sequencing was peripheral blood, taken 28 days after the second AZD1222 dose. The source of these receptors is an adult who received the AZD1222 COVID-19 vaccine.

The CDR3: CASSPVFRYEQYF. The CDR3 DNA reads as TGTGCCAGCTCACCAGTGTTCCGCTACGAGCAGTACTTC. V and J are TRBV18 and TRBJ2-7; no firm D call. Between the trimmed V and J ends, which lost 2 bases and 3 bases, there was a span of 8 bases. The CDR3 runs to 13 residues. From germline, CDR1 is KGHSH and CDR2 LQKENI.

This clone was counted once. This chain connects TRBV28 to TRBJ2-2; 10 bases map to TRBD1. V trimming: 8 bases; J trimming: 8 bases; junction bases outside the gene matches: 5. Germline V gene sequence: CDR1 MDHEN, CDR2 SYDVKM. This CDR3 has 13 residues. CDR3 residues: CASRGQGDGELFF. DNA of the CDR3: TGTGCCAGCCGCGGACAGGGGGATGGGGAGCTGTTTTTT.

The chain recombines TRBV4-3 with TRBJ1-5; no reliable D call. The CDR3 has 17 residues. Germline V CDR1 and CDR2: LGHNA, YSLEER. The V gene lost 0 bases and the J gene lost 0 bases, with 12 bases spanning the gap. CDR3 sequence reads: CASSQELGVDSNQPQHF. The DNA for the CDR3 is TGCGCCAGCAGCCAAGAGTTGGGAGTCGATAGCAATCAGCCCCAGCATTTT.

The J gene is TRBJ1-1, the V gene TRBV20-1; D uncertain. From germline, CDR1 is DFQATT and CDR2 SNEGSKA (reference sequence). The V gene lost 6 bases and the J gene lost 7 bases, with 9 bases spanning the gap. CDR3 length: 10 residues. The CDR3 nucleotides read TGCAGTGCCCTCGGGAATGAAGCTTTCTTT. It encodes CSALGNEAFF.

This clone was seen only a few times. The rearrangement uses TRBV7-9 and TRBJ1-2; no reliable D call. In germline, CDR1 is SEHNR, CDR2 FQNEAQ (reference sequence). This CDR3 comprises 10 residues. Trimming took off 5 bases at V and 6 bases at J, with 4 bases between the two ends. The CDR3 is CASSDNGYTF. CDR3 DNA: TGTGCCAGCAGCGATAATGGCTACACCTTC. The variable domain in full, with the rest retrieved from reference TRBV7-9 and TRBJ1-2, is DTGVSQNPRHKITKRGQNVTFRCDPISEHNRLYWYRQTLGQGPEFLTYFQNEAQLEKSRLLSDRFSAERPKGSFSTLEIQRTEQGDSAMYLCASSDNGYTFGSGTRLTVV.

This sequence joins TRBV6-5 and TRBJ1-1, with 8 positions matching TRBD1. The germline V gene encodes CDR1 MNHEY and CDR2 SVGAGI. The CDR3 is 16 amino acids. The trim removed 1 base at V and 5 bases at J, leaving 9 bases unmatched. The CDR3 nucleotides are TGTGCCAGCAGTTACTTAAAACGGACAGGGAGGACTGAAGCTTTCTTT. Protein: CASSYLKRTGRTEAFF.

This CDR3 reads CASSTGRLSGEKLFF. In DNA, the CDR3 is TGCGCCAGCAGCACGGGACGGTTGTCGGGGGAAAAACTGTTTTTT. J is TRBJ1-4 and V is TRBV5-1; weak D call: TRBD1 (5 bases). Trimming removed 4 bases from V and 8 bases from J, with 18 bases in between. CDR1 SGHRS and CDR2 YFSETQ come from the germline V gene. The CDR3 sequence is 15 residues long.

The CDR3 spells CACYRDLNYGYTF. In DNA form, the CDR3 reads TGTGCCTGCTACAGGGACCTTAACTATGGCTACACCTTC. This chain links TRBV2 with TRBJ1-2, with D perhaps matching TRBD1 (6 bases). Germline V gene sequence: CDR1 SNHLY, CDR2 FYNNEI. CDR3 length equals 13 residues. V lost 11 bases and J 1 base, leaving 14 bases between the germline ends.

For this clone: The same CDR3 is also encoded by other DNA sequences in this sample. The chain carries TRBV12-3 or TRBV12-4 and TRBJ2-3; D ambiguous. V lost 3 bases to trimming and J lost 6 bases, with 4 bases between them. This CDR3 is built from 11 residues. CDR3 loop: CASSFGDTQYF. The CDR3 coding sequence is TGTGCCAGCAGTTTCGGCGATACGCAGTATTTT.

The genes are TRBV4-1 and TRBJ2-7, with 7 bases lining up with TRBD1. The CDR3 length is 18 residues. From germline, CDR1 is MGHRA and CDR2 YSYEKL. The J segment lost 3 bases and the V segment lost 1 base, leaving 15 bases of the junction unmatched. The DNA for the CDR3 is TGCGCCAGCAGCCAAGGCCCTCCGACAGGGCGGCGGAACTACGAGCAGTACTTC. It is translated as CASSQGPPTGRRNYEQYF.

This rearrangement joins TRBV7-9 to TRBJ1-3; D not resolved. Trimming took 5 bases from V and 0 from J, leaving 20 bases between them. Germline V gene sequence: CDR1 SEHNR, CDR2 FQNEAQ (reference sequence). The CDR3 sequence is 18 residues long. The CDR3 is CASSRRYFSYPSGNTIYF. The CDR3 nucleotides are TGTGCCAGCAGCCGCCGGTACTTTTCCTACCCCTCTGGAAACACCATATATTTT.

This clone was counted a few times. The chain recombines TRBV7-9 with TRBJ2-2, with D possibly being TRBD2 (5 bases). The CDR3 runs 16 residues. V was trimmed by 2 bases and J by 3 bases, leaving 13 bases between them. In germline, CDR1 is SEHNR, CDR2 FQNEAQ (reference sequence). Here the CDR3 DNA reads TGTGCCAGCAGCTTAAACGGCCCCGGGGACACCGGGGAGCTGTTTTTT. It is translated as CASSLNGPGDTGELFF.

The CDR3 nucleotides read TGTGCCAGCAGCTCCCATGAGCAGTACTTC. It codes for CASSSHEQYF. The chain links TRBV28 to TRBJ2-7; D is uncertain. With 6 bases removed from V and 7 bases from J, the gap between germline ends came to 7 bases. CDR3 length: 10 residues. Germline V gene data show CDR1 as MDHEN and CDR2 as SYDVKM.

This chain joins TRBV7-2 and TRBJ2-1; either TRBD1 or TRBD2 may fit D (6 bases each). This CDR3 is 15 amino acids long. V was cut by 3 bases and J by 7 bases, with 16 bases left in between. CDR1 SGHTA and CDR2 FQGNSA come from the germline V gene. The CDR3 protein is CASSFISGAGNEQFF. The CDR3 bases are TGTGCCAGCAGCTTCATTTCGGGGGCAGGGAATGAGCAGTTCTTC.

J is TRBJ1-3 and V is TRBV5-4; D is unclear. The CDR3 covers 14 residues. The ends were cut back, 2 bases at V and 0 bases at J, with 6 bases in the middle. CDR1 SGHNT and CDR2 YYREEE come from the germline V gene (reference sequence). The CDR3: CASSFGVSGNTIYF. The CDR3 nucleotides read TGTGCCAGCAGCTTCGGGGTCTCTGGAAACACCATATATTTT.

This clone was detected only a few times. This chain joins TRBV7-9 and TRBJ1-2; D call uncertain. Germline V gene data show CDR1 as SEHNR and CDR2 as FQNEAQ (reference sequence). The length of the CDR3 is 13 residues. The germline V and J ends were trimmed by 6 bases and 4 bases, with 12 bases remaining between them. For the CDR3, the DNA is TGTGCCAGCAGTTGGGATAAAGGCTATGGCTACACCTTC. Translating it yields CASSWDKGYGYTF.

V usage is TRBV7-9 and J usage is TRBJ2-7; D ambiguous. V shed 6 bases and J shed 2 bases, with 14 bases lying between them. CDR3 size: 14 residues. Per germline, CDR1 SEHNR and CDR2 FQNEAQ (reference sequence). CDR3 sequence (DNA): TGTGCCAGCAGTCGTCTGCTAGGGACCTACGAGCAGTACTTC. Its translation: CASSRLLGTYEQYF.

This clone has only one observation. A read error may produce the germline difference seen at one junction end. The CDR3 DNA sequence: TGTGCCAGCAGTAACTCCAGGACAGCATGGTACGAGCAGTACTTC. Translation: CASSNSRTAWYEQYF. The chain uses TRBV6-5 and TRBJ2-7, with D possibly TRBD1 on 6 matching bases. The CDR3 covers 15 residues. Per germline, CDR1 MNHEY and CDR2 SVGAGI.

The V and J genes are TRBV6-2 or TRBV6-3 and TRBJ2-7, with D possibly TRBD1 on 5 matching bases. This CDR3 spans 13 amino acids. Per the germline V gene, CDR1 is MNHEY and CDR2 is SVGEGT. V was trimmed by 2 bases and J by 4 bases, leaving 9 bases between them. CDR3 bases: TGTGCCAGCAGTTACCTTCGGACATACGAGCAGTACTTC. This translates into CASSYLRTYEQYF.

About this clone: The same CDR3 can be traced to other DNA sequences in this sample. The rearrangement joins TRBV5-1 to TRBJ1-1; D is unclear. The germline V gene has CDR1 SGHRS and CDR2 YFSETQ. The CDR3 runs to 14 residues. V lost 0 bases, J lost 2 bases, and 8 bases lay in between. The CDR3 sequence is CASSLGTGNTEAFF. CDR3 bases: TGCGCCAGCAGCTTGGGGACGGGTAACACTGAAGCTTTCTTT.

The V gene is TRBV3-1 (or the pseudogene TRBV3-2), the J gene TRBJ1-1; D uncertain. The CDR3 spans 12 residues. Trimming pared 2 bases from V and 4 bases from J, leaving 5 bases between. Looked up from germline, CDR1 is LGHDT and CDR2 is YNNKEL (reference sequence). The CDR3 DNA reads as TGTGCCAGCAGCCAATCACTCACTGAAGCTTTCTTT. It translates to CASSQSLTEAFF.

J is TRBJ2-3 and V is TRBV7-8; D may be TRBD1 or TRBD2 (5 bases each). CDR1 is SGHVS, CDR2 FQNEAQ, per germline. The CDR3 runs 16 residues. V was shortened by 0 bases and J by 4 bases, with 14 bases between the two germline ends. DNA for the CDR3: TGTGCCAGCAGCTTAGCGCTGGTGGGGGTCCCAGATACGCAGTATTTT. Amino acid sequence: CASSLALVGVPDTQYF. Filled out from reference TRBV7-8 and TRBJ2-3, the complete variable domain reads GAGVSQSPRYKVAKRGQDVALRCDPISGHVSLFWYQQALGQGPEFLTYFQNEAQLDKSGLPSDRFFAERPEGSVSTLKIQRTQQEDSAVYLCASSLALVGVPDTQYFGPGTRLTVL.

The chain carries TRBV20-1 and TRBJ1-2, with 8 nucleotides matching TRBD1. The CDR3 consists of 10 residues. Germline assignment: CDR1 DFQATT and CDR2 SNEGSKA (reference sequence). The CDR3 DNA reads as TGCATCCCAGGGGGCGGTGGCTACACCTTC. This gives the protein CIPGGGGYTF.

The chain combines TRBV14 with TRBJ1-2; 7 nucleotides agree with TRBD1. CDR1 is SGHDN and CDR2 is FVKESK in the germline V gene. The ends lost 1 base at V and 8 bases at J; junction bases unmatched: 7. The CDR3 consists of 14 residues. CDR3 sequence (DNA): TGTGCCAGCAGCCAAGTAACAGGGGTAGCCGGCTACACCTTC. Translated: CASSQVTGVAGYTF.

This chain joins TRBV19 and TRBJ2-1; the D is unclear. V gave up 3 bases and J gave up 2 bases, with 8 bases separating them. Germline V gives CDR1 LNHDA, CDR2 SQIVND (reference sequence). The CDR3 runs to 14 residues. This chain's CDR3 is CASSMAGAYNEQFF. CDR3 DNA: TGTGCCAGTAGTATGGCAGGAGCCTACAATGAGCAGTTCTTC.

This clone was picked up one time. This chain joins TRBV2 and TRBJ1-5; 8 nucleotides align to TRBD1. This CDR3 has 13 amino acids. Germline-derived CDR1 and CDR2 are SNHLY and FYNNEI. CDR3 sequence reads: CTYSDRGDQPQHF. In nucleotides, the CDR3 is TGTACCTATTCCGACAGGGGCGATCAGCCCCAGCATTTT.

V usage is TRBV10-3 and J usage is TRBJ2-3; 9 bases align to TRBD1. This CDR3 spans 14 amino acids. Losses at the gene ends were 6 bases for V and 5 bases for J; bases not matched to a gene: 6. Germline V gene data show CDR1 as ENHRY and CDR2 as SYGVKD. The CDR3 sequence: CAIRKQGAQDTQYF. For the CDR3, the DNA is TGTGCCATCAGAAAACAGGGGGCCCAAGATACGCAGTATTTT.